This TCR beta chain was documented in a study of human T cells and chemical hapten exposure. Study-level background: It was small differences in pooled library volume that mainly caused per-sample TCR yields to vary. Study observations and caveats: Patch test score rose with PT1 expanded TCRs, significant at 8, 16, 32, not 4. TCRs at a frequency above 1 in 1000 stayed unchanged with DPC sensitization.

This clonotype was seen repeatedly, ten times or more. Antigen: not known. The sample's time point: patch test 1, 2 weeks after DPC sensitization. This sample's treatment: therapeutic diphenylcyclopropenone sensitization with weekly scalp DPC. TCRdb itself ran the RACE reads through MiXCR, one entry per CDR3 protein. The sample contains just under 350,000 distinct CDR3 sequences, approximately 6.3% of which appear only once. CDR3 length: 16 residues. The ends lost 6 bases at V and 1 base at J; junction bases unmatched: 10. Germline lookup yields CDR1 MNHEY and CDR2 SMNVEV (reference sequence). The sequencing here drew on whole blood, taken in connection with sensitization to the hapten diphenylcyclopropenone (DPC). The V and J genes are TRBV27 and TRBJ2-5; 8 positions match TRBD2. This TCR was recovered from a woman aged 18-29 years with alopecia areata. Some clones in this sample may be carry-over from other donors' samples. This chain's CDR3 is CASSEAAGGVQETQYF. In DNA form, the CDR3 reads TGTGCCAGCAGCGAAGCCGCGGGGGGAGTCCAAGAGACCCAGTACTTC.